The 2 T cell receptor beta chains below come from one sample, sequenced in a study of response to subunit inactivated influenza vaccine. TCRdb independently ran MiXCR on the RT-PCR reads; one entry per CDR3 protein. The sample carries about 240,000 distinct CDR3 sequences, 9% to 15% recorded once. Source: non-naive T cells sorted from PBMCs, taken 14 to 15 days before vaccination. All receptors come from a man aged 45 to 65 who received an inactivated influenza vaccine.

This clonotype was recorded a few times. This sequence joins TRBV20-1 and TRBJ1-2; tentatively, D is TRBD1 (5 bases). The V end lost 6 bases, the J end lost 1 base, and 15 bases lay between the germline ends. The CDR3 runs to 14 residues. Germline V lookup: CDR1 DFQATT, CDR2 SNEGSKA (reference sequence). In DNA, the CDR3 is TGCAGTGCCGGAGAACAGGAACATAACTATGGCTACACCTTC. Translating gives CSAGEQEHNYGYTF.

The chain couples TRBV5-6 to TRBJ1-2; the D is unclear. Germline-derived CDR1 and CDR2 are SGHDT and YYEEEE. The CDR3 is 11 amino acids. Trimming cost V 1 base and J 8 bases, with 6 bases left between them. The CDR3 sequence is CASSLWGGYTF. The CDR3, as DNA: TGTGCCAGCAGCTTGTGGGGAGGCTACACCTTC.